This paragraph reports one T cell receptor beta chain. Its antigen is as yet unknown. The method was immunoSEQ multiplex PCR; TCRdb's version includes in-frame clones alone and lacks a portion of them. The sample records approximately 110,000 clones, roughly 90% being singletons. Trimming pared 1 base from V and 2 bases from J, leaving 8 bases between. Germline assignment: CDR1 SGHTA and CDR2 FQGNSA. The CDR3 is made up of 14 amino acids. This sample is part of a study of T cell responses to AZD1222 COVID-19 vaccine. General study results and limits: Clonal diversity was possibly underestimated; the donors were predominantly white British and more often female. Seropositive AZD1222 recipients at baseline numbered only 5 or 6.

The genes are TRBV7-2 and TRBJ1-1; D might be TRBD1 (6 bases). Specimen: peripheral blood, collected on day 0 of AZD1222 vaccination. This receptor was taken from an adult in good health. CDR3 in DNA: TGTGCCAGCAGCTTAGGGGGGGCAAACACTGAAGCTTTCTTT. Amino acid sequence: CASSLGGANTEAFF.